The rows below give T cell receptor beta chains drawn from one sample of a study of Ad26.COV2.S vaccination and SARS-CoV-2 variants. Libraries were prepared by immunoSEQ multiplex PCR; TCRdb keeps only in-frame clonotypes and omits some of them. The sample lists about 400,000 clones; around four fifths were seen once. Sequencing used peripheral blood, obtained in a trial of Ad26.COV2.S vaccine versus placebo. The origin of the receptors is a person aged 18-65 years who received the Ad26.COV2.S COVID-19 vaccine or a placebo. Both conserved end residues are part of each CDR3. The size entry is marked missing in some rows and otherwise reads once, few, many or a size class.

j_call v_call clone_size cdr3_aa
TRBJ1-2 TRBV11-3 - CASSLDPGDYGYTF
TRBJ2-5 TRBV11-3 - CASSQGETQYF
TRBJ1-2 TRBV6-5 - CASTGQASSNYGYTF
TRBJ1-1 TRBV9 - CASSVVSGSSVGAFF
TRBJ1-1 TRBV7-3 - CASSLTGGTEAFF
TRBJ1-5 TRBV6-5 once CASSFSSQFNQPQHF
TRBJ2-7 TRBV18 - CASSPTILGSYEQYF
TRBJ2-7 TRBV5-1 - CASSDQGADEQYF
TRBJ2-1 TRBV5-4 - CASSPGGGAIYNEQFF
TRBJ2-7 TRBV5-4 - CASSLVSGGRREQYF
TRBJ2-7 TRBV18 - CASSPPTWPEQYF
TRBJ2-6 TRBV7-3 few CASSPTGANVLTF
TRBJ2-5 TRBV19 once CASSSGLAGETQYF
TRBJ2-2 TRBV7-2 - CASSSPGGGTGELFF
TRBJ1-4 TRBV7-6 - CASSLSLAGDNEKLFF
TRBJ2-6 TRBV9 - CASSAGQFSGANVLTF
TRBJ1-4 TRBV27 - CASSLSNKVNEKLFF
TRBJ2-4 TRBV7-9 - CASSPRDVRSKNIQYF
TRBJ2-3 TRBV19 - CASSILEGTQYF
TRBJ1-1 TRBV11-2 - CASSLEGSPFNTEAFF
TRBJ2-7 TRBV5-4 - CASSRDREREQYF
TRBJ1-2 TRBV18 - CASSPRQTGAYGYTF
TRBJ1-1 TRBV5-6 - CAAGIGRGRTEAFF
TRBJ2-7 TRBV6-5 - CASSYSGARGPYEQYF
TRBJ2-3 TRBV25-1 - CASSERSGRAGDTQYF
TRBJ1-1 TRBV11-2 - CASSPPSGAEAFF
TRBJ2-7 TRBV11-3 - CASSLSGTLIEQYF
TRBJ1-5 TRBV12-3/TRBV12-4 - CASRLRNQPQHF
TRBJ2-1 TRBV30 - CAWSVRLAGGEQFF
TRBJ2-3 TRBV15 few CATSRGLGAQGDTQYF
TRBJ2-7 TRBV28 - CASSLLASGTVGEQYF
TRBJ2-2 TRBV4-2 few CASSQDTSGGHTGELFF
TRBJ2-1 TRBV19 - CASTSSDSSYNEQFF
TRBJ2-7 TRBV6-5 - CASKWASYEQYF
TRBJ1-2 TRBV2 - CASSEAGPAAYTF
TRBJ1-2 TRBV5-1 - CASSLASGQYGYTF
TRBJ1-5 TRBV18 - CASSPGTGLLPQHF
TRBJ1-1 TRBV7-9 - CASSSRTGAATEAFF
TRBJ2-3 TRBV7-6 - CASSPRQGVSADTQYF
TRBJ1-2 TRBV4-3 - CASSQVGGPPNYGYTF
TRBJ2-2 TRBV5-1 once CASTAQGNTGELFF
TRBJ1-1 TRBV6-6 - CASSDQGAEGTEAFF
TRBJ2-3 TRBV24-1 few CATSVGGTDTQYF
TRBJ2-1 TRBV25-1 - CASTLTGGGYNEQFF
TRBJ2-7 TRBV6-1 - CASSEGGGGEQYF
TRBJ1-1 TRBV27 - CASSLGYSTEAFF
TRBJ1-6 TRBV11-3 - CASSFRDGRNSPLHF
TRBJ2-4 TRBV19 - CAASGTGGQIQYF
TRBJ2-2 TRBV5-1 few CASSLGNTGELFF
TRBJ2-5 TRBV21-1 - CASSSLGQDQETQYF
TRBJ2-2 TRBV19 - CASKRAVAGGRIFGELFF
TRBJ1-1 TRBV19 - CASSTLGGKNTEAFF
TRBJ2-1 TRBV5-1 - CASSSTSGSVNEQFF
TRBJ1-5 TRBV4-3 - CASSPGLGQPQHF